These 26 T cell receptor beta chains share one sample of origin, sequenced in a study of blood T cell repertoires in COVID-19. Sequencing was performed with immunoSEQ multiplex PCR; in TCRdb, only in-frame clones are kept and a portion is missing. The sample yields roughly 100,000 clones, almost 85% seen once. Sequencing was carried out using peripheral blood. All receptors derive from a man aged 65 to 79 with acute or convalescent COVID-19.

The V and J genes are TRBV19 and TRBJ2-3, with 7 bases lining up with TRBD1. Per germline, CDR1 LNHDA and CDR2 SQIVND (reference sequence). V shed 5 bases and J 3 bases; nucleotides not matched to a gene: 11. The CDR3 extends over 16 amino acids. The CDR3 DNA is TGTGCCAGTAGTCATCCACAGGGGCAGAGGACAGATACGCAGTATTTT. As protein: CASSHPQGQRTDTQYF. Combining the CDR3 with reference TRBV19 and TRBJ2-3 gives the whole variable domain DGGITQSPKYLFRKEGQNVTLSCEQNLNHDAMYWYRQDPGQGLRLIYYSQIVNDFQKGDIAEGYSVSREKKESFPLTVTSAQKNPTAFYLCASSHPQGQRTDTQYFGPGTRLTVL.

The rearrangement uses TRBV19 and TRBJ1-1, with 7 bases that match TRBD1. Germline values: CDR1 LNHDA, CDR2 SQIVND (reference sequence). J was trimmed by 5 bases and V by 11 bases; bases with no gene match: 5. CDR3 length: 11 amino acids. CDR3 protein: CAGYRGTEAFF. The CDR3 bases are TGTGCCGGATACAGGGGTACTGAAGCTTTCTTT.

V usage is TRBV7-3 and J usage is TRBJ1-2, with TRBD1 matching over 8 bases. CDR3 length: 16 amino acids. V trimming: 1 base; J trimming: 7 bases; junction bases outside the gene matches: 11. Germline V gene data show CDR1 as SGHTA and CDR2 as FQGTGA. The CDR3 sequence: CASSLNPTTGEGGYTF. CDR3 DNA sequence: TGTGCCAGCAGCTTAAATCCGACGACAGGGGAAGGTGGCTACACCTTC.

This chain uses TRBV15 with TRBJ1-2, with a weak D call TRBD1 (5 bases). CDR1 is LNHNV and CDR2 is YYDKDF in the germline V gene (reference sequence). V was trimmed by 2 bases and J by 6 bases, leaving 13 bases between them. This CDR3 contains 14 residues. The CDR3 region is CATSRTSGGDGYTF. The CDR3 DNA reads TGTGCCACCAGCAGAACCAGCGGGGGGGATGGCTACACCTTC.

The V and J genes are TRBV27 and TRBJ1-2; 10 bases are a match to TRBD1. Per the germline V gene, CDR1 is MNHEY and CDR2 is SMNVEV (reference sequence). V shed 3 bases, J shed 6 bases, and the junction held 1 base outside the gene matches. This CDR3 is 13 amino acids long. Here the CDR3 DNA reads TGTGCCAGCAGTTTCGGGACAGGGGATGGCTACACCTTC. Residues: CASSFGTGDGYTF.

The chain carries TRBV5-6 and TRBJ1-5, with 8 bases matching TRBD1. Germline CDR1 SGHDT, CDR2 YYEEEE. The CDR3 consists of 15 residues. Trimming cost V 2 bases and J 1 base; bases outside gene matches: 2. CDR3 sequence: CASSLRTGSNQPQHF. In DNA, the CDR3 is TGTGCCAGCAGCTTACGGACAGGGAGCAATCAGCCCCAGCATTTT. The whole variable domain, remainder taken from reference TRBV5-6 and TRBJ1-5, is DAGVTQSPTHLIKTRGQQVTLRCSPKSGHDTVSWYQQALGQGPQFIFQYYEEEERQRGNFPDRFSGHQFPNYSSELNVNALLLGDSALYLCASSLRTGSNQPQHFGDGTRLSIL.

The gene calls are TRBV5-4 and TRBJ1-1, with 7 bases fitting TRBD1. The CDR3 has 14 residues. Germline V gives CDR1 SGHNT, CDR2 YYREEE (reference sequence). The junction had 6 bases not matched to a gene; V was cut back by 6 bases and J by 1 base. CDR3 DNA: TGTGCCAGCAAGACTGGACAGGCGAACACTGAAGCTTTCTTT. Translating gives CASKTGQANTEAFF.

The table lists this clone with a count of one. This sequence joins TRBV5-8 and TRBJ2-2, with D maybe TRBD2 (6 bases). Trimming removed 0 bases at V and 6 bases at J, with 18 bases between. The CDR3 runs 17 residues. Per the germline V gene, CDR1 is SGHTS and CDR2 is YDEGEE. The CDR3 DNA reads as TGTGCCAGCAGCTTGGCCTTGACTAGTTCACTTGCCGGGGAGCTGTTTTTT. It encodes CASSLALTSSLAGELFF.

For the CDR3, the DNA is TGTGCCTGGACCCGCGCTCTGAATGAGCAGTTCTTC. Its protein is CAWTRALNEQFF. The chain recombines TRBV30 with TRBJ2-1; D not certain. Germline V gene sequence: CDR1 GTSNPN, CDR2 SVGIG (reference sequence). The length of the CDR3 is 12 residues. V lost 4 bases and J 7 bases, leaving 11 bases between the germline ends.

The chain combines TRBV4-2 with TRBJ2-3, with 7 bases identical to TRBD1. The CDR3 contains 17 residues. The J segment lost 4 bases and the V segment lost 0 bases, leaving 10 bases of the junction unmatched. The germline CDR1 and CDR2 sequences are LGHNA and YNFKEQ. The DNA of the CDR3 is TGTGCCAGCAGCCAAGATCTAAGACAGGGTATGCCAGATACGCAGTATTTT. This gives the protein CASSQDLRQGMPDTQYF.

The V and J genes are TRBV29-1 and TRBJ1-2; D unclear. The V end was cut by 4 bases, the J end by 6 bases, with 18 bases between. Germline-derived CDR1 and CDR2 are SQVTM and ANQGSEA. The CDR3 has 14 amino acids. The CDR3 coding sequence is TGCAGCGTTGTCGGCAGAGGATCTATGGATGGCTACACCTTC. Protein product: CSVVGRGSMDGYTF. Filled out from reference TRBV29-1 and TRBJ1-2, the complete variable domain reads SAVISQKPSRDICQRGTSLTIQCQVDSQVTMMFWYRQQPGQSLTLIATANQGSEATYESGFVIDKFPISRPNLTFSTLTVSNMSPEDSSIYLCSVVGRGSMDGYTFGSGTRLTVV.

The chain combines TRBV29-1 with TRBJ2-5; TRBD2 matches 7 bases. Unmatched junction bases numbered 8, after V lost 4 bases and J lost 0 bases. The V gene's germline CDR1 is SQVTM and CDR2 ANQGSEA. This CDR3 is built from 15 residues. The DNA of the CDR3 is TGCAGCGTTGTACTAGCGATGGGGGACCAAGAGACCCAGTACTTC. It specifies CSVVLAMGDQETQYF.

This rearrangement joins TRBV3-1 (or the pseudogene TRBV3-2) to TRBJ1-5, with 8 bases lining up with TRBD1. Germline V gives CDR1 LGHDT, CDR2 YNNKEL (reference sequence). The CDR3 runs 15 residues. The ends lost 3 bases at V and 0 bases at J; junction bases unmatched: 1. CDR3 bases: TGTGCCAGCAGCCAGCAGGGGGCTAGCAATCAGCCCCAGCATTTT. Amino acids: CASSQQGASNQPQHF.

The V call is TRBV7-2, the J call TRBJ2-5; D is unclear. This CDR3 has 14 residues. The germline V gene encodes CDR1 SGHTA and CDR2 FQGNSA. Trimming removed 5 bases from V and 5 bases from J, with 15 bases in between. DNA for the CDR3: TGTGCCAGCAGCACTACTGAGGTTGGGGAGACCCAGTACTTC. It translates to CASSTTEVGETQYF. The entire variable domain, with the rest obtained from reference TRBV7-2 and TRBJ2-5, is as follows: GAGVSQSPSNKVTEKGKDVELRCDPISGHTALYWYRQSLGQGLEFLIYFQGNSAPDKSGLPSDRFSAERTGGSVSTLTIQRTQQEDSAVYLCASSTTEVGETQYFGPGTRLLVL.

The V gene is TRBV5-1, the J gene TRBJ1-2, with 7 bases matching TRBD1. The germline V gene has CDR1 SGHRS and CDR2 YFSETQ. The CDR3 consists of 15 residues. J lost 3 bases, V lost 5 bases, and 10 bases had no gene match. CDR3 in amino acids: CASRLALGQDYGYTF. The CDR3 DNA follows: TGCGCCAGCAGATTAGCCCTCGGACAGGACTATGGCTACACCTTC.

The V and J genes are TRBV7-9 and TRBJ2-7; 13 bases match TRBD2. The germline CDR1 and CDR2 sequences are SEHNR and FQNEAQ (reference sequence). V lost 4 bases, J lost 2 bases, and 5 bases stayed unmatched. The CDR3 is made up of 16 amino acids. CDR3 residues: CASSYQGLAGTYEQYF. CDR3 DNA: TGTGCCAGCAGCTATCAGGGACTAGCGGGAACCTACGAGCAGTACTTC. Full variable domain (remainder filled in from reference TRBV7-9 and TRBJ2-7): DTGVSQNPRHKITKRGQNVTFRCDPISEHNRLYWYRQTLGQGPEFLTYFQNEAQLEKSRLLSDRFSAERPKGSFSTLEIQRTEQGDSAMYLCASSYQGLAGTYEQYFGPGTRLTVT.

The chain links TRBV6-5 to TRBJ2-7; 9 nucleotides line up with TRBD2. The CDR3 covers 15 residues. Germline V gives CDR1 MNHEY, CDR2 SVGAGI. The trim removed 6 bases at V and 3 bases at J, leaving 9 bases unmatched. The CDR3 loop reads CASSPSGLASYEQYF. The CDR3 region has the DNA TGTGCCAGCAGCCCGTCCGGACTAGCGAGCTACGAGCAGTACTTC.

The V gene is TRBV6-1, the J gene TRBJ1-1; 10 bases line up with TRBD1. The CDR3 is made up of 17 amino acids. Germline V gene sequence: CDR1 MNHNS, CDR2 SASEGT. The V segment lost 2 bases and the J segment 1 base; nucleotides outside the gene matches: 7. CDR3 sequence: CASSETDRGLPNTEAFF. In DNA form, the CDR3 reads TGTGCCAGCAGTGAAACCGACAGGGGGCTCCCGAACACTGAAGCTTTCTTT.

This chain links TRBV6-4 with TRBJ2-1, with D tentatively TRBD1 (6 bases). The germline V and J ends were trimmed by 3 bases and 8 bases, with 14 bases remaining between them. Germline CDR1 and CDR2: MRHNA and SNTAGT. The CDR3 length is 14 residues. The CDR3 nucleotides read TGTGCCAGCAGTGAACAGGGCGGGTTCGATGAGCAGTTCTTC. Translating gives CASSEQGGFDEQFF.

The chain carries TRBV5-1 and TRBJ2-1; 12 bases fit TRBD1. CDR3 length: 16 residues. CDR1 is SGHRS and CDR2 is YFSETQ in the germline V gene. V was pared by 1 base and J by 7 bases, with 6 bases of the junction left unmatched. For the CDR3, the DNA is TGCGCCAGCAGCTTGACGGGACAGGGGGCTGTGAATGAGCAGTTCTTC. This translates into CASSLTGQGAVNEQFF.

The chain is built from TRBV19 and TRBJ1-2, with TRBD1 matching 9 bases. Per germline, CDR1 LNHDA and CDR2 SQIVND (reference sequence). Trimming at V came to 3 bases and at J to 6 bases, leaving 5 bases not matched to a gene. The CDR3 loop spans 14 amino acids. The CDR3 here is CASSIDRGFHGYTF. Written as DNA, the CDR3 is TGTGCCAGTAGTATCGACAGGGGGTTCCATGGCTACACCTTC.

This chain links TRBV7-9 with TRBJ1-3; 7 positions match TRBD1. This CDR3 region has 16 residues. The germline V gene encodes CDR1 SEHNR and CDR2 FQNEAQ (reference sequence). J lost 4 bases, V lost 3 bases, and 9 bases had no gene match. The CDR3 DNA is TGTGCCAGCAGCTTGGTAGTAAGGGGGCGAGGAAACACCATATATTTT. Translation: CASSLVVRGRGNTIYF.

The J gene is TRBJ2-1, the V gene TRBV28; 8 bases fit TRBD2. This CDR3 region has 18 residues. Per the germline V gene, CDR1 is MDHEN and CDR2 is SYDVKM. Trimming took 4 bases from V and 0 from J; bases not matched to a gene: 11. The CDR3 sequence is CASSSPSGRPSSYNEQFF. The CDR3 region has the DNA TGTGCCAGCAGTTCCCCTAGCGGGCGACCCAGCTCCTACAATGAGCAGTTCTTC.

CDR3 DNA sequence: TGCGCCAGCAGCCAAGTCCCGCATCAAACCTTTAGGACAGGGACTGGAAACACCATATATTTT. This gives the protein CASSQVPHQTFRTGTGNTIYF. The chain employs TRBV4-1 and TRBJ1-3; 8 bases line up with TRBD1. The CDR3 has 21 residues. The V gene's germline CDR1 is MGHRA and CDR2 YSYEKL. V trimming: 1 base; J trimming: 2 bases; junction bases outside the gene matches: 19.

The chain recombines TRBV29-1 with TRBJ1-3; TRBD1 agrees at 7 bases. With V trimmed by 3 bases and J by 1 base, 9 bases remained unmatched. In germline, CDR1 is SQVTM, CDR2 ANQGSEA. The CDR3 covers 16 residues. CDR3 region: CSVEGQSIGSGNTIYF. The CDR3 DNA reads as TGCAGCGTTGAGGGACAGAGTATTGGGTCTGGAAACACCATATATTTT. Full variable domain (rest looked up from reference TRBV29-1 and TRBJ1-3): SAVISQKPSRDICQRGTSLTIQCQVDSQVTMMFWYRQQPGQSLTLIATANQGSEATYESGFVIDKFPISRPNLTFSTLTVSNMSPEDSSIYLCSVEGQSIGSGNTIYFGEGSWLTVV.

The chain employs TRBV19 and TRBJ1-1, with D perhaps matching TRBD1 (6 bases). The CDR3 has 15 residues. Trimming left V 2 bases short and J 0 bases short, with 10 bases between. Looked up from germline, CDR1 is LNHDA and CDR2 is SQIVND (reference sequence). For the CDR3, the DNA is TGTGCCAGTAGTATAAGAGGGACAATGAACACTGAAGCTTTCTTT. This gives the protein CASSIRGTMNTEAFF.